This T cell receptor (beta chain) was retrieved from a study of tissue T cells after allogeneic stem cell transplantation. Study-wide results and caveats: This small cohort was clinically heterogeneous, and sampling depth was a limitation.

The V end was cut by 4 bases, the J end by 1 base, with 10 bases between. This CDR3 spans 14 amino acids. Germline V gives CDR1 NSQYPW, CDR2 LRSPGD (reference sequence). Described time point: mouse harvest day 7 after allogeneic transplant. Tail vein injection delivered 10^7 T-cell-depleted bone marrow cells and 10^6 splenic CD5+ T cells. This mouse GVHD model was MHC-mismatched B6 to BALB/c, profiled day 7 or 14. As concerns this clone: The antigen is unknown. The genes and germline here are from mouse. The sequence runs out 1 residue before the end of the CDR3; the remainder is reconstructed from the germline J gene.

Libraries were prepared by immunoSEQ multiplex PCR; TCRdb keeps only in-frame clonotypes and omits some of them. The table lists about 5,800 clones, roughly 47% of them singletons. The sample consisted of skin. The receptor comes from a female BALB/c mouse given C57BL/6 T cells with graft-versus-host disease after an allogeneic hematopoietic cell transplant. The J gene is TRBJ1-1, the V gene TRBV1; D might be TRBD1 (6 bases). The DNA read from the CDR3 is TGCACCTGCAGTGAACAGGGAAGGAACACAGAAGTCTTC. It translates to CTCSEQGRNTEVF. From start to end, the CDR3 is CTCSEQGRNTEVFF.